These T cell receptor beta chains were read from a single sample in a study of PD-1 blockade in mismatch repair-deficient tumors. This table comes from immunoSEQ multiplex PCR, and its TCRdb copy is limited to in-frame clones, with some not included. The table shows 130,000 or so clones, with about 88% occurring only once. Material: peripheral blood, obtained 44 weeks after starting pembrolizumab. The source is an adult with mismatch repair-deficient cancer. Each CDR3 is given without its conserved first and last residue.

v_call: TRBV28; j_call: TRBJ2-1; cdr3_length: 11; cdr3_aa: ASSILISGEQF
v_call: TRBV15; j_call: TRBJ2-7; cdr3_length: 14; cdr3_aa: ATSRAPGREYYEQY
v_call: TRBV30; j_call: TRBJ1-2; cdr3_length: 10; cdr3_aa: AWSESDYGYT
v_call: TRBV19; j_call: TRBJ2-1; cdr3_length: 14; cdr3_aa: ASSHSGRAWGNEQF
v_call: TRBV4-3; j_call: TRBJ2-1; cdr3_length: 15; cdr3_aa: ASSQDVSSGRLHEQF
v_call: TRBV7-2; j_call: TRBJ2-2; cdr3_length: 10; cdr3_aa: ASSPYAGELF
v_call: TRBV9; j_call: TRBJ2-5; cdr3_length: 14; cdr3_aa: ASSPRMVRAQETQY
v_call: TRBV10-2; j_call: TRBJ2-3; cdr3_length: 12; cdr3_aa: ASRSFWQTDTQY
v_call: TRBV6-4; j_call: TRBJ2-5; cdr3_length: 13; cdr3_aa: ASSVPRDKAETQY
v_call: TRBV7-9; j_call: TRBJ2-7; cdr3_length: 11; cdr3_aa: ASSQGPYYEQY
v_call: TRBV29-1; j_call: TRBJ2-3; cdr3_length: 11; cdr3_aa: SVEEGGGDTQY
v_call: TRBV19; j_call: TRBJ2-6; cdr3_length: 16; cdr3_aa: ASSRGTGVYSGANVLT
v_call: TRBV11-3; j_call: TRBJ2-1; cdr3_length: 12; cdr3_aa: ASSLPGIGHEQF
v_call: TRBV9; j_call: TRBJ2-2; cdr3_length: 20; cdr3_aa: ASRAPKGASTRVIPNTGELF
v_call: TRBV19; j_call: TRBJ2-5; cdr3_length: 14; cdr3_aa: ASSHTLDRGGETQY
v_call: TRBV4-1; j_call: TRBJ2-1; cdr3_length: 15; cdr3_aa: ASSQDRVLAGYNEQF
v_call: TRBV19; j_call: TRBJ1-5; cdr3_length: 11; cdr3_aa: AGRQASNQPQH
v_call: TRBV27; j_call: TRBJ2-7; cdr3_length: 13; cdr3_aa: ASSITLAGGYEQY
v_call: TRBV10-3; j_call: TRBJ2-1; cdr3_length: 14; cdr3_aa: AISETPSGSVDEQF
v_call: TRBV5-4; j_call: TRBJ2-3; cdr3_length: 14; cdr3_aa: ASSLGGLAGGDTQY
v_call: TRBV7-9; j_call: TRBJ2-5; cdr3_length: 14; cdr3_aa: ASSYPGQEGPETQY
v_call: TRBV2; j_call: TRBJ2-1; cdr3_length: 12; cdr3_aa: ASSDEGSYNEQF
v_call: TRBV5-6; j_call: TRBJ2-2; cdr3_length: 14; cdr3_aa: ASSLIGTGNTGELF
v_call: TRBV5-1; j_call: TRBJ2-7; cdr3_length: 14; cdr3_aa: ASSGIGQGAVYEQY
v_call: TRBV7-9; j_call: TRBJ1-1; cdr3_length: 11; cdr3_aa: ASSPGGLGEAF
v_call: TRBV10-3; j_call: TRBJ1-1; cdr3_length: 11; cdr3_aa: AISDRGYTEAF
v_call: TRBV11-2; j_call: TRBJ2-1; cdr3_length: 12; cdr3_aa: ASSLVTGDNEQF
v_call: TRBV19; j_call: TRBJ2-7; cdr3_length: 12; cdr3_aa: ASSIRLNYYEQY
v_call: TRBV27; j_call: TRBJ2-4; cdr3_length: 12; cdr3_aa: ASSSFIAKNIQY
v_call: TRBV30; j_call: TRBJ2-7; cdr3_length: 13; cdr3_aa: AWSEDSPVGYEQY
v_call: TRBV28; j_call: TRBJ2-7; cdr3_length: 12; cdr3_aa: ASRRTSMTYEQY
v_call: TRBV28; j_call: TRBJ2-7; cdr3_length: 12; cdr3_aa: ASSLTGRSYEQY
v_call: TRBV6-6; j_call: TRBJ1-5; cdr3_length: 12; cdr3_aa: ASSYKDFNQPQH
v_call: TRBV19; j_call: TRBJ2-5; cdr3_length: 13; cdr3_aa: ASTPGPGGGETQY
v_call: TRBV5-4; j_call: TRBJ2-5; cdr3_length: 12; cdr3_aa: ASSLGKGSETQY
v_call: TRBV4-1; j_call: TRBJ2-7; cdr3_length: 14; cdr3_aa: ASSQVRGQGAQEQY
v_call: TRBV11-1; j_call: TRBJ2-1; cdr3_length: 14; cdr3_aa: ASSRLVGRADNEQF
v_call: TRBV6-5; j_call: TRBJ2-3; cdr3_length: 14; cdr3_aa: ASSYGFSSSTDTQY
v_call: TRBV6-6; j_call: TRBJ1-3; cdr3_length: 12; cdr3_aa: ASRLGGIGNTIY
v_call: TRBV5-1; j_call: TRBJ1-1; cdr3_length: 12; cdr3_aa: ASSGGDQYTEAF
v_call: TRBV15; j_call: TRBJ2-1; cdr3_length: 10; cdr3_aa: ATSGPLGEQF
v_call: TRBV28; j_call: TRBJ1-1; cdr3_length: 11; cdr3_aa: ASSPLVGTEAF
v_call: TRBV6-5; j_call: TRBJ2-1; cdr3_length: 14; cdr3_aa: ASSSASSGLYNEQF
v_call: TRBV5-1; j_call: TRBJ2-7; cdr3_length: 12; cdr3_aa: ASSPDWGSYEQY
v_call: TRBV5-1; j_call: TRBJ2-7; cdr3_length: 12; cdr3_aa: ASSSWGISDEQY
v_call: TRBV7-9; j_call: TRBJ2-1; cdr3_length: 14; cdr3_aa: ASSPRTASSYNEQF